Following are 20 T cell receptor beta chains from one sample sequenced in a study of low-dose radiotherapy and immunotherapy resistance in tumors. TRAV and TRBV primers primed cDNA for both TCRalpha and TCRbeta. A roughly 19-cycle PCR with a constant-region primer and V-primer adapter amplified TCRs. TCRdb processed the reads anew with MiXCR; each CDR3 protein has one entry. Of around 100,000 distinct CDR3 sequences in the sample, around 21% are singletons; the top ten hold 4.1%. Time point here: after trial treatment. The sample's treatment: LDRT plus nivolumab, ipilimumab, low-dose cyclophosphamide and aspirin (RACIN trial). The sample here was PBMCs, taken after low-dose radiotherapy plus immunotherapy. The receptors here all came from a male donor with prostate cancer.

With respect to this clonotype: It is likely a read error: a sequence one base away is far more abundant. The CDR3 sequence is CASSYPGTEQYF. CDR3 DNA: TGTGCCAGCAGTTATCCCGGGACGGAGCAGTACTTC. V is TRBV6-2 or TRBV6-3 and J is TRBJ2-7; D may be TRBD1 or TRBD2 (5 bases each). Trimming shortened V by 3 bases and J by 7 bases, and 10 bases separated the two germline ends. Germline loops: CDR1 MNHEY, CDR2 SVGEGT. This CDR3 has 12 residues.

Ten or more counts support this clonotype. The chain is built from TRBV23-1 and TRBJ2-3; possibly TRBD1 for D (5 bases). TRBV23-1 is given ORF status, its function remaining uncertain. This CDR3 spans 18 amino acids. Trimming cost V 2 bases and J 4 bases, with 22 bases left between them. CDR3 DNA sequence: TGCGCCAGCAGTCAACACCCGTGGGGCGCAGGCCGCCCAGATACGCAGTATTTT. Protein: CASSQHPWGAGRPDTQYF.

This clonotype was observed at least ten times. The chain links TRBV12-3 or TRBV12-4 to TRBJ2-1; D perhaps matches TRBD1 (6 bases). V lost 0 bases, J lost 6 bases, and 9 bases lay in between. The CDR3 spans 14 residues. The CDR3 region is CASSLALGGNEQFF. CDR3 bases: TGTGCCAGCAGTTTAGCGCTAGGGGGCAATGAGCAGTTCTTC.

This clonotype was seen many times. The rearrangement uses TRBV7-6 and TRBJ1-2; D is unresolved. Looked up from germline, CDR1 is SGHVS and CDR2 is FNYEAQ. The CDR3 totals 13 residues. The V gene lost 3 bases and the J gene lost 8 bases, with 13 bases spanning the gap. CDR3 in amino acids: CASSLRPLGGYTF. CDR3 nucleotide sequence: TGTGCCAGCAGCTTGAGGCCGTTAGGAGGCTACACCTTC.

This clonotype has only a few counts. V gene TRBV7-8 combines with J gene TRBJ2-1, with D possibly being TRBD1 (5 bases). The length of the CDR3 is 14 residues. V was cut by 6 bases and J by 8 bases, with 17 bases left in between. The germline V gene has CDR1 SGHVS and CDR2 FQNEAQ. DNA for the CDR3: TGTGCCAGCAGGTTCGGCTCAGGGTTTGATGAGCAGTTCTTC. Protein: CASRFGSGFDEQFF.

This clonotype was counted at least ten times. This chain links TRBV15 with TRBJ2-1; D is perhaps TRBD2 (5 bases). Trimming shortened V by 0 bases and J by 7 bases, and 19 bases separated the two germline ends. Germline lookup yields CDR1 LNHNV and CDR2 YYDKDF (reference sequence). The CDR3 spans 17 residues. CDR3 residues: CATSRERARSFLNEQFF. CDR3 nucleotide sequence: TGTGCCACCAGCAGAGAGAGGGCCCGGTCTTTCCTTAATGAGCAGTTCTTC.

This clonotype came up many times. The rearrangement joins TRBV11-2 to TRBJ2-1; 11 bases are shared with TRBD2. CDR3 size: 15 residues. Germline lookup yields CDR1 SGHAT and CDR2 FQNNGV. V trimming: 5 bases; J trimming: 8 bases; junction bases outside the gene matches: 8. Here the CDR3 reads CASSTRLAGSDEQFF. CDR3 DNA sequence: TGTGCCAGCAGCACCCGACTAGCGGGGTCGGATGAGCAGTTCTTC.

This clonotype was counted ten times or more. The chain recombines TRBV2 with TRBJ2-1; tentative D call: TRBD1 (6 bases). V lost 8 bases and J lost 1, with 12 bases in between. The CDR3 is made up of 14 amino acids. The germline CDR1 and CDR2 sequences are SNHLY and FYNNEI. CDR3 protein: CASQTGPSYNEQFF. CDR3 bases: TGTGCCAGCCAGACAGGACCGTCCTACAATGAGCAGTTCTTC.

The chain combines TRBV2 with TRBJ2-3; TRBD2 is a possible D gene (5 bases). V gave up 7 bases and J gave up 2 bases, with 13 bases separating them. This CDR3 has 14 residues. Germline V lookup: CDR1 SNHLY, CDR2 FYNNEI. The CDR3: CASKAEAITDTQYF. The DNA of the CDR3 is TGTGCCAGCAAAGCGGAGGCTATCACAGATACGCAGTATTTT. Complete variable domain (other parts from reference TRBV2 and TRBJ2-3): EPEVTQTPSHQVTQMGQEVILRCVPISNHLYFYWYRQILGQKVEFLVSFYNNEISEKSEIFDDQFSVERPDGSNFTLKIRSTKLEDSAMYFCASKAEAITDTQYFGPGTRLTVL.

The chain combines TRBV25-1 with TRBJ1-6; D unclear. CDR3 length: 14 amino acids. V gave up 0 bases and J gave up 8 bases, with 8 bases separating them. Germline-derived CDR1 and CDR2 are MGHDK and SYGVNS. The CDR3 loop is CASSEYRMDSPLHF. As DNA, the CDR3 is TGTGCCAGCAGTGAATATCGAATGGATTCACCCCTCCACTTT.

This clonotype was observed at least ten times. The chain has TRBV6-1 and TRBJ2-3; D is ambiguous. Trimming stripped 1 base from V and 8 bases from J, with 13 bases between. The CDR3 sequence is 14 residues long. Germline assignment: CDR1 MNHNS and CDR2 SASEGT. CDR3 amino acids: CASSEGLNPGTQYF. The CDR3 DNA sequence: TGTGCCAGCAGTGAAGGGCTAAATCCGGGTACGCAGTATTTT.

This clonotype was recorded many times. This sequence joins TRBV29-1 and TRBJ2-3, with D hard to call. This CDR3 spans 11 amino acids. Trimming removed 7 bases from V and 2 bases from J, with 7 bases in between. Germline lookup yields CDR1 SQVTM and CDR2 ANQGSEA. The CDR3 sequence is CSGSNTDTQYF. The CDR3 bases are TGCAGCGGCTCTAACACAGATACGCAGTATTTT.

This clonotype was recorded many times. The chain joins TRBV3-1 to TRBJ2-1; 9 bases map to TRBD2. Per the germline V gene, CDR1 is LGHDT and CDR2 is YNNKEL (reference sequence). V was clipped by 4 bases and J by 7 bases; unmatched bases: 11. This CDR3 region has 16 residues. This chain's CDR3 is CASSRLIAGAENEQFF. The CDR3 DNA reads TGTGCCAGCAGCCGCCTCATAGCGGGGGCAGAGAATGAGCAGTTCTTC.

Remarks on this clonotype: A much larger clone differs from this one at a single base, so this may be a read error. This chain joins TRBV5-5 and TRBJ2-2, with 7 bases aligning to TRBD2. Germline CDR1 is SGHKS and CDR2 is YYEKEE (reference sequence). V was pared by 2 bases and J by 3 bases, with 1 base of the junction left unmatched. The CDR3 extends over 14 amino acids. Here the CDR3 reads CASSFGGDTGELFF. The DNA for the CDR3 is TGTGCCAGCAGCTTTGGGGGGGACACCGGGGAGCTGTTTTTT. Looking up the rest from reference TRBV5-5 and TRBJ2-2 gives the full variable domain: DAGVTQSPTHLIKTRGQQVTLRCSPISGHKSVSWYQQVLGQGPQFIFQYYEKEERGRGNFPDRFSARQFPNYSSELNVNALLLGDSALYLCASSFGGDTGELFFGEGSRLTVL.

This clonotype was recorded many times. V usage is TRBV20-1 and J usage is TRBJ2-2; D is undetermined. Trimming shortened V by 6 bases and J by 8 bases, and 16 bases separated the two germline ends. The CDR3 runs 13 residues. Germline CDR1 and CDR2: DFQATT and SNEGSKA (reference sequence). The CDR3 nucleotides are TGCAGTGCCATGGGGATCAGCGTGGGGGAGCTGTTTTTT. This codes for CSAMGISVGELFF.

This clonotype was detected ten times or more. The chain uses TRBV12-3 or TRBV12-4 and TRBJ2-2; D gene uncertain. There are 13 residues in the CDR3. V was cut by 8 bases and J by 2 bases, with 9 bases left in between. DNA of the CDR3: TGTGCCAGCTATAGGGCAAACACCGGGGAGCTGTTTTTT. Residues: CASYRANTGELFF.

This clonotype was detected ten times or more. The gene calls are TRBV7-9 and TRBJ2-6; D is unclear. The CDR3 has 16 amino acids. Germline V gene data show CDR1 as SEHNR and CDR2 as FQNEAQ (reference sequence). V dropped 5 bases and J dropped 2 bases, with 13 bases sitting between them. DNA of the CDR3: TGTGCCAGCAGCAAAAGGTCTCCAGCTGGGGCCAACGTCCTGACTTTC. Residues: CASSKRSPAGANVLTF.

Comment on this clonotype: A read error is likely here: a far larger clone is one base away. It is likely a read error, because the conserved phenylalanine at the end of the CDR3 is missing. This chain connects TRBV13 to TRBJ1-5, with D hard to call. The length of the CDR3 is 16 residues. Looked up from germline, CDR1 is PRHDT and CDR2 is FYEKMQ (reference sequence). The V and J ends lost 6 bases and 0 bases respectively, with 15 bases between them. CDR3 coding DNA: TGTGCCAGCAGTCTGCAGCAGACCTATAGCAATCAGCCCCAGCATCTT. Protein: CASSLQQTYSNQPQHL.

Ten or more counts support this clonotype. This sequence joins TRBV4-1 and TRBJ1-5; 7 bases are a match to TRBD1. V trimming: 3 bases; J trimming: 4 bases; junction bases outside the gene matches: 6. The germline gives CDR1 MGHRA, CDR2 YSYEKL. The CDR3 sequence is 15 residues long. CDR3 nucleotides: TGCGCCAGCAGCCAGCCGGACAGGTTGAATCAGCCCCAGCATTTT. This codes for CASSQPDRLNQPQHF.

This clonotype was counted ten times or more. The J gene is TRBJ2-3, the V gene TRBV14; the D is unclear. V was pared by 5 bases and J by 6 bases, with 9 bases between. This CDR3 has 12 amino acids. CDR1 and CDR2 (germline): SGHDN, FVKESK. The CDR3 is CASSSTVDTQYF. The CDR3 nucleotides are TGTGCCAGCAGCTCAACTGTGGATACGCAGTATTTT. Full variable domain (outside the CDR3, taken from reference TRBV14 and TRBJ2-3): EAGVTQFPSHSVIEKGQTVTLRCDPISGHDNLYWYRRVMGKEIKFLLHFVKESKQDESGMPNNRFLAERTGGTYSTLKVQPAELEDSGVYFCASSSTVDTQYFGPGTRLTVL.